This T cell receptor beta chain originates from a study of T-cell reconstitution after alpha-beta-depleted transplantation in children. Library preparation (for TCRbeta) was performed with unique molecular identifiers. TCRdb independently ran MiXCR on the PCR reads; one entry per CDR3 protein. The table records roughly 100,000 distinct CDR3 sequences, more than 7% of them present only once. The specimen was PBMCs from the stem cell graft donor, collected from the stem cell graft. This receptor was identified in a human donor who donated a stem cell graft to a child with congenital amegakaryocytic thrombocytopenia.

The CDR3 loop is CASSLKGIGKQPQHF. In nucleotides, the CDR3 is TGTGCCAGCAGTTTAAAGGGCATAGGGAAACAGCCCCAGCATTTT. The V and J genes are TRBV12-3 or TRBV12-4 and TRBJ1-5; D remains ambiguous. Trimming removed 2 bases from V and 7 bases from J, with 15 bases in between. The CDR3 has 15 residues.